The text below deals with one T cell receptor (beta chain). Sequencing used immunoSEQ multiplex PCR; TCRdb keeps in-frame clones, though not all of them. The repertoire consists of around 380,000 clones, with more than 75% occurring once and the leading ten covering 1% to 1.5%. The entry originates in a study of blood T cell repertoires in COVID-19. Turning to the study itself: The United States, Italy and Spain were the sources of the acute and convalescent COVID-19 samples.

The V gene's germline CDR1 is LNHDA and CDR2 SQIVND (reference sequence). The CDR3 extends over 13 amino acids. V dropped 7 bases and J dropped 2 bases, with 11 bases sitting between them. This study enrolled people aged about 18 to 100 from about two dozen US geographic areas. For recovered donors of Cohort 3, there were two negative PCRs, clearance, or symptom resolution. Sequencing used PBMCs or T cells enriched from blood (not recorded which). This TCR derives from a man younger than 40 who had recovered from COVID-19. This chain joins TRBV19 and TRBJ1-2, with D unclear. Here the CDR3 DNA reads TGTGCCAGTAACGGGATGGGAAACTATGGCTACACCTTC. Translated, it gives CASNGMGNYGYTF.